This TCR beta chain was retrieved from a study of cytomegalovirus exposure and HLA in healthy donors. The PCR ran on 60 Vbeta and 13 Jbeta primers. Produced via immunoSEQ multiplex PCR; TCRdb's table is partial and in-frame only. The sample has 180,000 or so clones, approximately 80% seen once. V dropped 4 bases and J dropped 3 bases, with 13 bases sitting between them. The CDR3 has 14 amino acids. Germline CDR1 reads SGHRS; CDR2 reads YFSETQ. The rearrangement links TRBV5-1 to TRBJ2-5; tentatively, D is TRBD1 (6 bases). The TCR was taken from a man aged 18 to 30 in good health and CMV-seronegative. The material sequenced was PBMCs. CDR3 sequence: CASSAQGSKETQYF. The CDR3 nucleotides read TGCGCCAGCAGCGCACAGGGTAGTAAAGAGACCCAGTACTTC.